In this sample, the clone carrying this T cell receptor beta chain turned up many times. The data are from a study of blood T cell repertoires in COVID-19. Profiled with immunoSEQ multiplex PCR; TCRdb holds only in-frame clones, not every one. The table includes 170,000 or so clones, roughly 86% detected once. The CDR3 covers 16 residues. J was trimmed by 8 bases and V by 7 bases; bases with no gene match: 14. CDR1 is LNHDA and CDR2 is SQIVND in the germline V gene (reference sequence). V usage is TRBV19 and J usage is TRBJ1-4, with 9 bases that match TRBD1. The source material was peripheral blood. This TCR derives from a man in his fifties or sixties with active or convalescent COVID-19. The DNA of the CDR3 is TGTGCCAGTACCTCGTATGGAGGGACAGGGCGCGAAAAACTGTTTTTT. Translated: CASTSYGGTGREKLFF. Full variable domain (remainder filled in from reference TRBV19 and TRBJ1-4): DGGITQSPKYLFRKEGQNVTLSCEQNLNHDAMYWYRQDPGQGLRLIYYSQIVNDFQKGDIAEGYSVSREKKESFPLTVTSAQKNPTAFYLCASTSYGGTGREKLFFGSGTQLSVL.